Listed here are 14 T cell receptor beta chains from one sample, sequenced in a study of blood T cell repertoires in COVID-19. Repertoires were generated with immunoSEQ multiplex PCR, while TCRdb's copy carries only in-frame clones and drops some. The sample has about 39,000 clones, about 85% seen once. Sequenced: peripheral blood. These receptors were obtained from a man in his sixties with acute or convalescent COVID-19.

This chain links TRBV5-1 with TRBJ2-1; 7 bases are shared with TRBD2. From germline, CDR1 is SGHRS and CDR2 YFSETQ. The J segment lost 1 base and the V segment lost 0 bases, leaving 1 base of the junction unmatched. The CDR3 covers 15 residues. The CDR3 loop is CASSLASGSYNEQFF. DNA for the CDR3: TGCGCCAGCAGCTTGGCTAGCGGTTCCTACAATGAGCAGTTCTTC.

This clone was counted only a few times. The genes are TRBV6-6 and TRBJ1-1, with 7 bases fitting TRBD1. The CDR3 has 15 residues. V shed 5 bases, J shed 4 bases, and the junction held 10 bases outside the gene matches. The germline V gene has CDR1 MNHNY and CDR2 SVGAGI (reference sequence). CDR3 nucleotide sequence: TGTGCCAGCAGTCAAAACAGGGGTCGGCCCACTGAAGCTTTCTTT. This sequence encodes CASSQNRGRPTEAFF.

V is TRBV19 and J is TRBJ2-5; D gene uncertain. Trimming removed 8 bases from V and 5 bases from J, with 15 bases in between. This CDR3 contains 13 residues. Germline CDR1 reads LNHDA; CDR2 reads SQIVND (reference sequence). CDR3 nucleotide sequence: TGTGCCAGTTCACCCCCAGACTTGGAGACCCAGTACTTC. Residues: CASSPPDLETQYF.

The chain couples TRBV19 to TRBJ1-1; TRBD1 is a possible D gene (5 bases). Germline V gives CDR1 LNHDA, CDR2 SQIVND (reference sequence). Trimming removed 6 bases at V and 3 bases at J, with 14 bases between. The length of the CDR3 is 14 residues. CDR3 protein: CASRTQAPDTEAFF. In DNA, the CDR3 is TGTGCCAGTAGGACACAGGCTCCGGACACTGAAGCTTTCTTT.

The chain uses TRBV6-5 and TRBJ1-1; possible D gene TRBD1, 5 bases. Germline V lookup: CDR1 MNHEY, CDR2 SVGAGI. Trimming removed 4 bases from V and 2 bases from J, with 17 bases in between. This CDR3 has 16 amino acids. CDR3 sequence: CASSSQRADRNTEAFF. The CDR3 coding sequence is TGTGCCAGCAGTTCACAACGCGCAGACAGAAACACTGAAGCTTTCTTT.

The chain carries TRBV2 and TRBJ2-2, with 7 bases lining up with TRBD1. Germline CDR1 and CDR2: SNHLY and FYNNEI. This CDR3 is built from 15 residues. V gave up 6 bases and J gave up 2 bases; unmatched junction bases: 6. The CDR3 region has the DNA TGTGCCAGCAGCGGGACAGTATTTAACACCGGGGAGCTGTTTTTT. Translated, it gives CASSGTVFNTGELFF.

This rearrangement joins TRBV4-3 to TRBJ2-7; D unclear. This CDR3 has 14 amino acids. CDR1 LGHNA and CDR2 YSLEER come from the germline V gene. Trimming took 1 base from V and 6 from J, leaving 13 bases between them. The CDR3 nucleotides read TGCGCCAGCAGCCAAGGGCTCAGGTTCGGCGAGCAGTACTTC. Encoded protein: CASSQGLRFGEQYF.

CDR3 nucleotide sequence: TGTGCCAGTAACCGGCCCGGGGGACAGCCCTTCGGCACCGAAGCTTTCTTT. Amino acids: CASNRPGGQPFGTEAFF. The chain employs TRBV19 and TRBJ1-1; 7 bases map to TRBD1. Germline V gene sequence: CDR1 LNHDA, CDR2 SQIVND (reference sequence). The CDR3 covers 17 residues. The V and J ends lost 7 bases and 8 bases, in that order; junction bases with no gene match: 22.

This clone was seen more than once but under ten times. The genes are TRBV9 and TRBJ2-1, with a weak D call TRBD2 (6 bases). V shed 4 bases and J shed 8 bases, with 13 bases lying between them. CDR1 and CDR2 (germline): SGDLS, YYNGEE. The CDR3 has 13 residues. The CDR3 DNA reads TGTGCCAGCAGCCCGGGACTTGGCGATGAGCAGTTCTTC. It is translated as CASSPGLGDEQFF.

CDR3 amino acids: CASSDSGAGYSGANVLTF. DNA for the CDR3: TGTGCCAGCAGTGACTCGGGGGCTGGGTACTCTGGGGCCAACGTCCTGACTTTC. The chain has TRBV6-4 and TRBJ2-6, with D possibly TRBD1 on 6 matching bases. Germline V CDR1 and CDR2: MRHNA, SNTAGT. The CDR3 loop spans 18 amino acids. The V gene lost 0 bases and the J gene lost 0 bases, with 12 bases spanning the gap.

CDR3 residues: CASSPVGQGYQPQHF. As DNA, the CDR3 is TGTGCCAGCAGTCCCGTGGGACAGGGTTATCAGCCCCAGCATTTT. V and J are TRBV6-5 and TRBJ1-5; 9 positions match TRBD1. Germline CDR1 is MNHEY and CDR2 is SVGAGI. Trimming removed 5 bases from V and 5 bases from J; junction bases left unmatched: 7. The CDR3 has 15 amino acids.

V and J are TRBV25-1 and TRBJ2-5, with 7 bases that match TRBD1. Germline assignment: CDR1 MGHDK and CDR2 SYGVNS. This CDR3 spans 16 amino acids. The J segment lost 3 bases and the V segment lost 2 bases, leaving 9 bases of the junction unmatched. CDR3 protein: CASSEPGTAKKETQYF. The CDR3 nucleotides read TGTGCCAGCAGTGAACCCGGGACAGCAAAGAAAGAGACCCAGTACTTC.

The J gene is TRBJ2-3, the V gene TRBV18; 11 nucleotides match TRBD1. V shed 6 bases and J 3 bases; nucleotides not matched to a gene: 2. The CDR3 has 14 residues. Germline V gene data show CDR1 as KGHSH and CDR2 as LQKENI. The CDR3 loop reads CASSRDRGTDTQYF. Written as DNA, the CDR3 is TGTGCCAGCTCCCGGGACAGGGGGACAGATACGCAGTATTTT.

V usage is TRBV5-5 and J usage is TRBJ1-2; no definite D call. This CDR3 spans 16 amino acids. V lost 0 bases, J lost 2 bases, and 14 bases lay in between. Germline V gives CDR1 SGHKS, CDR2 YYEKEE (reference sequence). The CDR3 bases are TGTGCCAGCAGCTTGGACGGGAGACAATTGAACTATGGCTACACCTTC. It translates to CASSLDGRQLNYGYTF.